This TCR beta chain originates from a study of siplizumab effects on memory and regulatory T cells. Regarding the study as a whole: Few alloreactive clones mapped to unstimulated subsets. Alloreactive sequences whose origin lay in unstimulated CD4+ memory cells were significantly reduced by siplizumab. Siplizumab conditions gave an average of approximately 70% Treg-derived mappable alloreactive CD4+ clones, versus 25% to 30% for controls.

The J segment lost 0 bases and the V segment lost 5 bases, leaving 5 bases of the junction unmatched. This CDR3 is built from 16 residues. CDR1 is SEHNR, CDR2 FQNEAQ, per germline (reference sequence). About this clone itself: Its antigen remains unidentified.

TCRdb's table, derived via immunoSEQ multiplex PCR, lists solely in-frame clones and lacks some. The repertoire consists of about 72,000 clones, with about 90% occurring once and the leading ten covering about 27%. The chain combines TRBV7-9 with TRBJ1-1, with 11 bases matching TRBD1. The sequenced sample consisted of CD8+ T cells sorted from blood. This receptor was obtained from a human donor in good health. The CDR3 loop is CASSPGTGGVNTEAFF. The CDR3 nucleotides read TGTGCCAGCAGCCCCGGGACAGGGGGGGTGAACACTGAAGCTTTCTTT.